What follows are 14 T cell receptor beta chains derived from one specimen sequenced in a study of blood T cell repertoires in COVID-19. Libraries were prepared by immunoSEQ multiplex PCR; TCRdb keeps only in-frame clonotypes and omits some of them. The sample records some 100,000 clones, around 85% being singletons. The sample consisted of peripheral blood. Receptors originate from a woman in her seventies with active or convalescent COVID-19.

About this clone itself: Sequence at one end of the junction differs from germline and may be a read error. Other DNA variants within this sample encode the same CDR3. The chain joins TRBV4-3 to TRBJ1-1; D call uncertain. This CDR3 is 13 amino acids long. Germline CDR1 reads LGHNA; CDR2 reads YSLEER. The CDR3 DNA reads TGCGCCAGCAGCCAAGGGGCGAACACTGAAGCTTTTTTT. This gives the protein CASSQGANTEAFF.

The genes are TRBV7-9 and TRBJ1-4; TRBD1 matches at 8 bases. The CDR3 is 14 amino acids. The germline V gene encodes CDR1 SEHNR and CDR2 FQNEAQ (reference sequence). The J segment lost 6 bases and the V segment lost 5 bases, leaving 5 bases of the junction unmatched. The CDR3 DNA follows: TGTGCCAGCAGCCCTGGACAGGGAGATGAAAAACTGTTTTTT. Translating it yields CASSPGQGDEKLFF.

The V gene is TRBV28, the J gene TRBJ1-2, with 7 bases aligning to TRBD1. Germline V gives CDR1 MDHEN, CDR2 SYDVKM. CDR3 length equals 13 residues. After removal of 4 bases from V and 8 bases from J, the junction contained 7 bases not matched to a gene. The CDR3 sequence is CASSSQGTGGYTF. Here the CDR3 DNA reads TGTGCCAGCAGTTCACAGGGGACGGGGGGCTACACCTTC.

This CDR3 is CASSQGQGLWGTEAFF. In nucleotides, the CDR3 is TGCGCCAGCAGTCAAGGACAGGGTCTTTGGGGCACTGAAGCTTTCTTT. The gene calls are TRBV23-1 and TRBJ1-1; 8 bases match TRBD1. TRBV23-1 is classed as an ORF, of uncertain function. The CDR3 contains 16 residues. The V segment lost 2 bases and the J segment 4 bases; nucleotides outside the gene matches: 9.

The chain is built from TRBV3-1 (or the pseudogene TRBV3-2) and TRBJ1-6; D ambiguous. V gave up 3 bases and J gave up 6 bases, with 15 bases separating them. CDR3 size: 16 residues. From germline, CDR1 is LGHDT and CDR2 YNNKEL (reference sequence). In nucleotides, the CDR3 is TGTGCCAGCAGCCAGGGTGACACGATCCTTAATTCACCCCTCCACTTT. This sequence encodes CASSQGDTILNSPLHF.

The chain uses TRBV6-5 and TRBJ1-1; D unclear. Germline CDR1 and CDR2: MNHEY and SVGAGI. V lost 8 bases to trimming and J lost 3 bases, with 13 bases between them. The CDR3 has 13 residues. The CDR3 spells CASRGLWDTEAFF. The CDR3 region has the DNA TGTGCCAGCCGCGGGCTATGGGACACTGAAGCTTTCTTT.

The gene calls are TRBV3-1 (or the pseudogene TRBV3-2) and TRBJ2-5, with 9 bases aligning to TRBD1. Germline values: CDR1 LGHDT, CDR2 YNNKEL (reference sequence). This CDR3 region has 17 residues. V shed 1 base, J shed 4 bases, and the junction held 10 bases outside the gene matches. The CDR3 DNA reads TGTGCCAGCAGCCAAGGACGTTTACAGGGGGCTTTAGAGACCCAGTACTTC. Translation gives CASSQGRLQGALETQYF.

This clone showed up just a few times. CDR3 DNA sequence: TGTGCCAGCAGTCTCCAACAGGAAATCTACGAGCAGTACTTC. Translated, it gives CASSLQQEIYEQYF. The chain couples TRBV27 to TRBJ2-7, with a possible D match to TRBD1 (5 bases). The V end lost 5 bases, the J end lost 3 bases, and 14 bases lay between the germline ends. The CDR3 sequence is 14 residues long. Germline assignment: CDR1 MNHEY and CDR2 SMNVEV (reference sequence).

This clone showed up just a few times. The chain is built from TRBV6-5 and TRBJ1-3; 7 bases agree with TRBD1. Germline-derived CDR1 and CDR2 are MNHEY and SVGAGI. The junction had 8 bases not matched to a gene; V was cut back by 6 bases and J by 3 bases. This CDR3 is built from 15 residues. CDR3: CASSLDREVGNTIYF. CDR3 nucleotide sequence: TGTGCCAGCAGCCTTGACAGGGAGGTTGGAAACACCATATATTTT.

V is TRBV23-1 and J is TRBJ1-1, with 8 positions matching TRBD1. TRBV23-1 is an ORF; its function is uncertain. The V gene end was trimmed by 0 bases and the J gene end by 4 bases; junction bases not matched to a gene: 22. The CDR3 totals 21 residues. In DNA form, the CDR3 reads TGCGCCAGCAGTCAATCTTATAGCGGTTGGACAGGGAGAGGCCGGTTCACTGAAGCTTTCTTT. This encodes CASSQSYSGWTGRGRFTEAFF.

The chain uses TRBV2 and TRBJ2-2; possible D gene TRBD2, 6 bases. Per the germline V gene, CDR1 is SNHLY and CDR2 is FYNNEI. The CDR3 is made up of 14 amino acids. Trimming stripped 6 bases from V and 7 bases from J, with 15 bases between. Here the CDR3 reads CASRAREVDGELFF. For the CDR3, the DNA is TGTGCCAGCAGAGCCAGGGAGGTTGACGGGGAGCTGTTTTTT.

This clone was recorded only once. The rearrangement links TRBV10-3 to TRBJ2-5; 12 bases agree with TRBD2. Germline V gives CDR1 ENHRY, CDR2 SYGVKD. V was pared by 8 bases and J by 3 bases, with 10 bases of the junction left unmatched. This CDR3 region has 16 residues. The CDR3 sequence: CAIGTLAGGVEETQYF. The CDR3 DNA reads as TGTGCCATCGGTACTCTAGCGGGGGGGGTGGAAGAGACCCAGTACTTC.

The V and J genes are TRBV7-9 and TRBJ1-1; TRBD1 aligns across 8 bases. This CDR3 comprises 13 residues. Trimming at V came to 5 bases and at J to 6 bases, leaving 5 bases not matched to a gene. CDR1 is SEHNR and CDR2 is FQNEAQ in the germline V gene (reference sequence). CDR3 nucleotide sequence: TGTGCCAGCAGCCCGACAGGGGCCCCTGAAGCTTTCTTT. Amino acid sequence: CASSPTGAPEAFF.

Details on this clone: Other nucleotide sequences in the sample specify the same CDR3. V and J are TRBV7-2 and TRBJ2-1, with 11 bases identical to TRBD2. V was clipped by 1 base and J by 4 bases; unmatched bases: 3. Germline CDR1 and CDR2: SGHTA and FQGNSA. The CDR3 runs to 16 residues. CDR3 in DNA: TGTGCCAGCAGCTTAGTAGGGACTAGCGGTTACAATGAGCAGTTCTTC. Translating gives CASSLVGTSGYNEQFF.